The sequence of this T cell receptor (beta chain) was determined in a study of a mutant IDH1 vaccine in newly diagnosed glioma. Study overall: Before enrollment, patients got radiotherapy alone, temozolomide alone, or mostly the combination. Study-level points and caveats: The authors found pseudoprogression apparently unrelated to changes in top peripheral T cell clonotypes.

In regard to this clone: The antigen is unknown.

The CDR3 is made up of 15 amino acids. The V gene's germline CDR1 is MNHEY and CDR2 SVGAGI. V lost 4 bases and J lost 6, with 18 bases in between. As for time point: baseline, week 1 (first vaccination visit). Treatment specified: pre-vaccination baseline after standard-of-care therapy. Method: immunoSEQ multiplex PCR; TCRdb's copy keeps in-frame clones and lacks some. Among just under 95,000 clones listed, just under 80% were seen once. The material was PBMCs, obtained from a glioma patient treated with radiotherapy, temozolomide or both. V gene TRBV6-5 combines with J gene TRBJ1-1; D is perhaps TRBD1 (5 bases). This sequence was found in a middle-aged man with glioma. CDR3 sequence: CASSSPRRGGPEAFF. Here the CDR3 DNA reads TGTGCCAGCAGTTCCCCAAGGAGGGGTGGTCCTGAAGCTTTCTTT.